A single sample is the source of the 9 T cell receptor beta chains below, sequenced in a study of blood T cell repertoires in COVID-19. Generated by immunoSEQ multiplex PCR, the TCRdb table keeps only in-frame clones and is missing some. Among some 200,000 clones, just under 85% were seen once, and the ten largest hold 7.5% to 8%. Source material: peripheral blood. The receptor set was obtained from a woman in her 50s with active or convalescent COVID-19.

The chain carries TRBV7-9 and TRBJ2-7; 10 nucleotides align to TRBD1. Germline V lookup: CDR1 SEHNR, CDR2 FQNEAQ (reference sequence). The CDR3 has 15 residues. The V segment lost 0 bases and the J segment 3 bases; nucleotides outside the gene matches: 2. The CDR3 DNA follows: TGTGCCAGCAGCTTAGCGGGACAGGGGTACTACGAGCAGTACGTC. It yields the protein CASSLAGQGYYEQYV.

The gene calls are TRBV5-1 and TRBJ1-1; no reliable D call. Deletions cut 2 bases from V and 0 bases from J, with 8 bases between. The CDR3 runs to 14 residues. CDR1 SGHRS and CDR2 YFSETQ come from the germline V gene. The CDR3 protein is CASSFGGLNTEAFF. CDR3 nucleotides: TGCGCCAGCAGCTTCGGCGGGTTGAACACTGAAGCTTTCTTT.

The chain is built from TRBV29-1 and TRBJ1-2, with D possibly being TRBD1 (5 bases). The CDR3 has 14 residues. Germline CDR1 and CDR2: SQVTM and ANQGSEA. V lost 5 bases, J lost 0 bases, and 13 bases lay in between. In nucleotides, the CDR3 is TGCAGCGTTCTGGGAAGGGGAACTAACTATGGCTACACCTTC. This translates into CSVLGRGTNYGYTF.

The J gene is TRBJ2-7, the V gene TRBV7-9; maybe TRBD2 (5 bases). Germline V gives CDR1 SEHNR, CDR2 FQNEAQ (reference sequence). The germline V and J ends were trimmed by 5 bases and 5 bases, with 22 bases remaining between them. There are 16 residues in the CDR3. The CDR3 is CASSLSTGVPFHEQYF. The CDR3 bases are TGTGCCAGCAGCCTTAGTACCGGGGTCCCGTTTCACGAGCAGTACTTC.

The rearrangement joins TRBV5-1 to TRBJ1-1, with D unclear. V dropped 0 bases and J dropped 0 bases, with 6 bases sitting between them. Germline CDR1 and CDR2: SGHRS and YFSETQ. The CDR3 runs to 14 residues. The CDR3 DNA sequence: TGCGCCAGCAGCTTGGTTTCTTTGAACACTGAAGCTTTCTTT. Translated, it gives CASSLVSLNTEAFF.

This chain uses TRBV5-5 with TRBJ2-7, with TRBD1 as a possible D gene (6 bases). The germline V gene has CDR1 SGHKS and CDR2 YYEKEE (reference sequence). The CDR3 sequence is 15 residues long. V dropped 3 bases and J dropped 6 bases, with 19 bases sitting between them. The CDR3, as DNA: TGTGCCAGCAGCTCCACAGGGAAGGTAGTTGGCGAGCAGTACTTC. The encoded protein is CASSSTGKVVGEQYF. Looking up the rest from reference TRBV5-5 and TRBJ2-7 gives the full variable domain: DAGVTQSPTHLIKTRGQQVTLRCSPISGHKSVSWYQQVLGQGPQFIFQYYEKEERGRGNFPDRFSARQFPNYSSELNVNALLLGDSALYLCASSSTGKVVGEQYFGPGTRLTVT.

The gene calls are TRBV28 and TRBJ2-1; 13 nucleotides align to TRBD2. The V and J ends lost 11 bases and 7 bases, in that order; junction bases with no gene match: 8. The germline V gene has CDR1 MDHEN and CDR2 SYDVKM. The CDR3 covers 14 residues. CDR3: CASTWTSGRNEQFF. DNA of the CDR3: TGTGCCTCAACCTGGACTAGCGGGAGAAATGAGCAGTTCTTC.

This clone has only one observation. V is TRBV5-1 and J is TRBJ2-5; TRBD2 aligns across 10 bases. CDR3 length: 15 residues. Unmatched junction bases numbered 2, after V lost 2 bases and J lost 1 base. Germline CDR1 and CDR2: SGHRS and YFSETQ. The CDR3 protein is CASSFASGGQETQYF. CDR3 nucleotide sequence: TGCGCCAGCAGCTTTGCTAGCGGGGGCCAAGAGACCCAGTACTTC.

In the case of this clone: A read error may produce the germline difference seen at one junction end. The rearrangement uses TRBV6-5 and TRBJ1-3; D is undetermined. The CDR3 extends over 13 amino acids. Germline V gene data show CDR1 as MNHEY and CDR2 as SVGAGI. The CDR3, as DNA: TGCGTTGCGGCGGGTTACTCTGGAAACACCATATATTTT. This sequence encodes CVAAGYSGNTIYF.